Below, 7 T cell receptor beta chains from the same sample are listed, as sequenced in a study of blood T cell repertoires in COVID-19. Produced via immunoSEQ multiplex PCR; TCRdb's table is partial and in-frame only. The sample contains tens of thousands of clones, just under 80% of which appear only once. The sample consisted of peripheral blood. The receptors here all came from an older man with COVID-19, enrolled during active disease.

The rearrangement joins TRBV3-1 (or the pseudogene TRBV3-2) to TRBJ1-5; 9 positions match TRBD1. Germline V lookup: CDR1 LGHDT, CDR2 YNNKEL (reference sequence). CDR3 size: 18 residues. The V gene end was trimmed by 1 base and the J gene end by 3 bases; junction bases not matched to a gene: 10. CDR3 in amino acids: CASSQVLNRGLNNQPQHF. The CDR3 nucleotides are TGTGCCAGCAGCCAAGTCTTAAACAGGGGGCTGAACAATCAGCCCCAGCATTTT.

This clone was counted a few times. The genes are TRBV3-1 (or the pseudogene TRBV3-2) and TRBJ2-3; D is possibly TRBD2 (6 bases). The germline V gene encodes CDR1 LGHDT and CDR2 YNNKEL (reference sequence). V shed 0 bases and J shed 6 bases, with 19 bases lying between them. The CDR3 loop spans 17 amino acids. DNA of the CDR3: TGTGCCAGCAGCCAAGATCTCAACGGGAGAGGAAGCGATACGCAGTATTTT. Translation gives CASSQDLNGRGSDTQYF.

As DNA, the CDR3 is TGTGCCAGCAGCTTAGATCAGTGGGCGGGGAATGAGCAGTTCTTC. This encodes CASSLDQWAGNEQFF. This chain connects TRBV11-2 to TRBJ2-1, with D maybe TRBD2 (6 bases). The CDR3 consists of 15 residues. Trimming removed 0 bases at V and 7 bases at J, with 13 bases between. Germline CDR1 and CDR2: SGHAT and FQNNGV.

The chain recombines TRBV11-3 with TRBJ1-2; a possible D gene is TRBD1 (5 bases). V was pared by 6 bases and J by 1 base, with 12 bases between. The CDR3 length is 14 residues. Germline CDR1 reads SGHNT; CDR2 reads YENEEA. CDR3 sequence reads: CASSTGVINYGYTF. For the CDR3, the DNA is TGTGCCAGCAGTACAGGAGTAATTAACTATGGCTACACCTTC.

The CDR3, as DNA: TGTGCCAGCAGCTTTCCTAGTTGGGTCGATGAGCAGTTCTTC. Translating gives CASSFPSWVDEQFF. V usage is TRBV5-6 and J usage is TRBJ2-1; D is undetermined. The CDR3 extends over 14 amino acids. Looked up from germline, CDR1 is SGHDT and CDR2 is YYEEEE. V lost 2 bases, J lost 8 bases, and 14 bases lay in between.

The chain links TRBV11-2 to TRBJ2-7, with 9 bases identical to TRBD1. Germline CDR1 is SGHAT and CDR2 is FQNNGV. There are 15 residues in the CDR3. V lost 5 bases and J lost 1; bases outside the gene matches: 6. CDR3 nucleotides: TGTGCCAGCAGCCGACAGACAGGGGGTTCCTACGAGCAGTACTTC. Amino acid sequence: CASSRQTGGSYEQYF.

This rearrangement joins TRBV11-3 to TRBJ2-1, with a possible D match to TRBD2 (5 bases). From germline, CDR1 is SGHNT and CDR2 YENEEA. The V and J ends lost 4 bases and 0 bases respectively, with 7 bases between them. This CDR3 comprises 14 residues. CDR3 bases: TGTGCCAGCAGCTCGAGGGCCTCCTACAATGAGCAGTTCTTC. Protein product: CASSSRASYNEQFF.